Listed below are T cell receptor beta chains from one sample, sequenced in a study of identifying expanded T cells in peripheral blood. TCRdb's copy holds only in-frame clones and misses some; the assay was immunoSEQ multiplex PCR. The sample records around 100,000 clones, approximately 90% being singletons. Sequencing was done on a sample of blood. The receptors stem from a person between 18 and 75 years old in good health. Both conserved end residues are part of each CDR3. A D gene is named only where the DNA matches it firmly. Not all rows give a size; the values are once, few, many and, for expanded clones, a class.

v_call	d_call	clone_size	j_call	cdr3_nt	cdr3_aa
TRBV5-8	-	-	TRBJ1-5	TGTGCCAGCAGCTTCTCCTTGCTTAGCAATCAGCCCCAGCATTTT	CASSFSLLSNQPQHF
TRBV19	-	-	TRBJ2-2	TGTGCCAGTAGTATTGGGGGGCTGCTGTTTTTT	CASSIGGLLFF
TRBV5-4	-	-	TRBJ2-5	TGTGCCAGCAGCCCGGCGTGGCAGAGCGGAGAGACCCAGTACTTC	CASSPAWQSGETQYF
TRBV28	-	-	TRBJ2-7	TGTGCCAGCAGTCCGCCGGGTGCCTACGAGCAGTACTTC	CASSPPGAYEQYF
TRBV29-1	-	-	TRBJ2-7	TGCAGCGTCAAGTTCCAGGGGCCGTACGAGCAGTACTTC	CSVKFQGPYEQYF
TRBV19	-	-	TRBJ2-5	TGTGCCAGTAAGCGGGCCCGCACGGAGACCCAGTACTTC	CASKRARTETQYF
TRBV20-1	-	-	TRBJ1-5	TGCAGTGCTAGTAGGGCCAGGGCCCAGCATTTT	CSASRARAQHF
TRBV25-1	-	-	TRBJ2-6	TGTGCCAGCAGCCTAGACGGTATAGGGATGGCTGGGGCCAACGTCCTGACTTTC	CASSLDGIGMAGANVLTF
TRBV5-1	TRBD1	-	TRBJ1-3	TGCGCCAGCAGCTTGGGGACAGGGGATTGGAAATATTTT	CASSLGTGDWKYF
TRBV13	-	once	TRBJ2-2	TGTGCCAGCAGCACCTCGACTCCCCGGGGGGGGGAGCTGTTTTTT	CASSTSTPRGGELFF
TRBV18	TRBD1	-	TRBJ2-5	TGTGCCAGCTCACCAGCGGCAGGGGGAGAGACCCAGTACTTC	CASSPAAGGETQYF
TRBV28	TRBD1	once	TRBJ1-2	TGTGCCAGCAGCCACCGGGACAGGGTCTTC	CASSHRDRVF
TRBV5-6	-	-	TRBJ1-4	TGTGCCAGCAGCCTAATGGGGCGGAGTGAAAAACTGTTTTTT	CASSLMGRSEKLFF
TRBV28	TRBD2	-	TRBJ2-7	TGTGCCAGCAGTTTTGGGACTAGCGGGGGGTACGAGCAGTACTTC	CASSFGTSGGYEQYF
TRBV7-6	-	-	TRBJ1-6	TGTGCCAGCAGCCCTTGGGGTACTAATTCACCCCTCCACTTT	CASSPWGTNSPLHF
TRBV27	-	-	TRBJ2-1	TGTGCCAGCAGTTTAACAGCGGCGGGGCAAAATGAGCAGTTCTTC	CASSLTAAGQNEQFF
TRBV7-2	-	once	TRBJ2-7	TGTGCCAGCAGCTTATGGGGCGGGCCCTCCTACGAGCAGTACTTC	CASSLWGGPSYEQYF
TRBV5-6	-	-	TRBJ2-1	TGTGCCAGCAGTCAAATGGGGGTAGTGGGCGAATTGGATGAGCAGTTCTTC	CASSQMGVVGELDEQFF
TRBV5-8	-	-	TRBJ1-2	TGTGCCAGCAGCTTGGACAATTATGGCTACACCTTC	CASSLDNYGYTF
TRBV27	TRBD1	-	TRBJ1-1	TGTGCCAGCAGTCGAAGACTCCAGGGGGTGGTAAACACTGAAGCTTTCTTT	CASSRRLQGVVNTEAFF
TRBV7-9	-	-	TRBJ1-5	TGTGCCAGCAGCCTAGGGACGAAGCCCCAGCATTTT	CASSLGTKPQHF
TRBV19	-	-	TRBJ1-1	TGTGCCAGTAGTACGACAGCTAGGGACAACACTGAAGCTTTCTTT	CASSTTARDNTEAFF
TRBV7-6	-	-	TRBJ2-5	TGTGCCAGCAGCCTAAGCGTCACCCAGTACTTC	CASSLSVTQYF
TRBV7-9	TRBD1	-	TRBJ2-7	TGTGCCAGCAGCCATGGCAGGGGGCCGTACGAGCAGTACTTC	CASSHGRGPYEQYF
TRBV5-3	-	-	TRBJ1-6	TGTGCCAGACAACCGCCAACCCCCCTCCACTTT	CARQPPTPLHF
TRBV7-9	TRBD1	-	TRBJ2-1	TGTGCCAGCAGTTCGGCCAGGGACAGGGCCTACAATGAGCAGTTCTTC	CASSSARDRAYNEQFF
TRBV7-9	TRBD1	-	TRBJ1-2	TGTGCCAGCAGCTTCGGGGATGGACAGGGAAACTATGGCTACACCTTC	CASSFGDGQGNYGYTF
TRBV6-5	TRBD1	-	TRBJ1-2	TGTGCCAGCACAAAGACAGGGGAATTGGATGGCTACACCTTC	CASTKTGELDGYTF
TRBV11-3	-	once	TRBJ1-4	TGTGCCAGCAGCTCTTCCCTGGGGGGTGGAAAACTGTTTTTT	CASSSSLGGGKLFF
TRBV5-4	TRBD2	-	TRBJ2-1	TGTGCCAGCAGCTTGGCCCATAGCGGGGGGGCCGACGGTGAGCAGTTCTTC	CASSLAHSGGADGEQFF
TRBV6-1	-	-	TRBJ1-1	TGTGCCAGCAGTCAGGCGGGGCAAGTGGCTGAAGCTTTCTTT	CASSQAGQVAEAFF
TRBV18	-	-	TRBJ2-3	TGTGCCAGCTCGGGGGAATGGGACGACCAGGGACATACGCAGTATTTT	CASSGEWDDQGHTQYF
TRBV6-5	TRBD1	-	TRBJ2-1	TGTGCCAGCAGTACAATGACAGGGAATGAGCAGTTCTTC	CASSTMTGNEQFF
TRBV6-1	TRBD1	-	TRBJ1-1	TGTGCCAGCAGGAGGACAGGGGAGCACACTGAAGCTTTCTTT	CASRRTGEHTEAFF
TRBV25-1	-	-	TRBJ1-6	TGTGCCAGCAGTGGGCATTCAGGGTCGAGTTCACCCCTCCACTTT	CASSGHSGSSSPLHF
TRBV29-1	-	-	TRBJ1-1	TGCAGCGTTGGACGGGGGCGCAAAGCTTTCTTT	CSVGRGRKAFF
TRBV28	TRBD1	-	TRBJ1-2	TGTGCCAGCAGCCGGGACAGGAGTGATGGCTACACCTTC	CASSRDRSDGYTF
TRBV2	TRBD1	-	TRBJ1-6	TGTGCCAGCAGTGTGGGACAGGGCATTAGATCACCCCTCCACTTT	CASSVGQGIRSPLHF
TRBV7-2	-	-	TRBJ1-3	TGTGCCAGCAGCTTATGGACAGCTTCAGTCTCTGGAAACACCATATATTTT	CASSLWTASVSGNTIYF
TRBV6-4	-	-	TRBJ1-1	TGTGCCAGCAGTGACAGGGGAGAGGCTGAAGCTTTCTTT	CASSDRGEAEAFF
TRBV9	-	-	TRBJ2-1	TGTGCCAGCAGCCAATGGGACTCTGTCTACAATGAGCAGTTCTTC	CASSQWDSVYNEQFF
TRBV18	TRBD1	-	TRBJ1-3	TGTGCCAGCTCACCAACGGGACAGGGGGCAGGAAACACCATATATTTT	CASSPTGQGAGNTIYF
TRBV18	-	-	TRBJ2-7	TGTGCCAGCTCAGGGGCGTCCTACGAGCAGTACTTC	CASSGASYEQYF
TRBV20-1	-	-	TRBJ2-7	TGCAGTGCCAGAATAGAACACGAGCAGTACTTC	CSARIEHEQYF